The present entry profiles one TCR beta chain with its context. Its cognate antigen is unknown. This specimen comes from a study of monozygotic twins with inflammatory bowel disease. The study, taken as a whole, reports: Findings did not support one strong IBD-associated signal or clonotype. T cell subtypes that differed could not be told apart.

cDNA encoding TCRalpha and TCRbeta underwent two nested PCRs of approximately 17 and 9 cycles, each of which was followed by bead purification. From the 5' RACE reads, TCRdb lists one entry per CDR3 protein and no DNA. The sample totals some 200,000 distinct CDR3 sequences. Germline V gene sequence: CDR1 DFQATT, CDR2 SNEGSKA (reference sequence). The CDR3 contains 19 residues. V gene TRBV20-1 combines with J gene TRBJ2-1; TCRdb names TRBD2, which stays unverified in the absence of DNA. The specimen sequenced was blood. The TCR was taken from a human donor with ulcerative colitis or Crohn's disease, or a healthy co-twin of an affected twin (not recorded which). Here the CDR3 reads CSARDPGGTSGSSYNEQFF.